This T cell receptor (beta chain) is from a study of blood T cell repertoires in COVID-19. Looking at the study overall: Spain, Italy and the United States supplied samples that represented acute and convalescent COVID-19.

Individuals drawn from approximately 26 US areas were roughly 18 to 89 years old. Original processing methods: Amplification from reference gene primers served as the basis for estimated nucleated cell counts. Generated by immunoSEQ multiplex PCR, the TCRdb table keeps only in-frame clones and is missing some. The DNA was the basis for D and trimming; V, J and clone size are from that table. Here the sample spans about 250,000 clones, about 85% being singletons. This CDR3 has 12 residues. The ends were cut back, 7 bases at V and 0 bases at J, with 7 bases in the middle. CDR1 is SQVTM, CDR2 ANQGSEA, per germline.

The specimen was PBMCs or T cells enriched from blood (not recorded which). This rearrangement joins TRBV29-1 to TRBJ1-3; D remains ambiguous. The sequence came from a woman between 50 and 59 years old who had been exposed to COVID-19. CDR3 nucleotides: TGCAGCGCCGACTTCTCTGGAAACACCATATATTTT. This translates into CSADFSGNTIYF.